The clone carrying this TCR beta chain was recorded many times. What it recognizes is unknown. The sample comes from a study of T-cell reconstitution after alpha-beta-depleted transplantation in children. Notes on the study in general: After one year, T-cell counts and TCRbeta diversity mostly came from new T cells.

Germline CDR1 and CDR2: SEHNR and FQNEAQ (reference sequence). This CDR3 spans 16 amino acids. V lost 5 bases to trimming and J lost 2 bases; unmatched junction nucleotides: 8. The TCRbeta library incorporated unique molecular identifiers. TCRdb reprocessed the PCR reads with MiXCR, giving one entry per CDR3 protein. Of 600,000 to 700,000 distinct CDR3 sequences in the sample, about 12% were seen once. This sequence was found in a girl aged 2 to 9 with congenital amegakaryocytic thrombocytopenia, due to receive a stem cell transplant. The chain joins TRBV7-9 to TRBJ2-7; 11 bases fit TRBD2. The source material was PBMCs, sampled before TCRalphabeta/CD19-depleted stem cell transplant. The DNA of the CDR3 is TGTGCCAGCAGCCAACACGGACTAGCGGGTACCTACGAGCAGTACTTC. Translation gives CASSQHGLAGTYEQYF.